This TCR beta chain derives from a study of spatial heterogeneity in lung cancer. The time point was: blood at routine non-recurrence follow-up after resection. Each molecule of TCR cDNA was tagged with one unique molecular identifier. MiXCR, run by TCRdb on the 5' RACE reads, gives a single entry per CDR3 protein. The table has over 70,000 distinct CDR3 sequences, approximately 9% seen once. The specimen comprised PBMCs, sampled at follow-up. This TCR was sampled from a female donor with early-stage non-small cell lung cancer.

CDR3: CSALGNIQYF. CDR3 DNA: TGCAGTGCCCTTGGGAACATTCAGTACTTC. This chain links TRBV20-1 with TRBJ2-4; no definite D call. V lost 6 bases and J lost 7, with 7 bases in between. Germline loops: CDR1 DFQATT, CDR2 SNEGSKA (reference sequence). The length of the CDR3 is 10 residues.